The 29 T cell receptor beta chains presented below share a single source sample, sequenced in a study of T cell responses to AZD1222 COVID-19 vaccine. Only in-frame clones appear in the TCRdb table, and some are missing; sequencing was by immunoSEQ multiplex PCR. The sample includes about 130,000 clones, 93% seen only once; the top ten take approximately 3.1%. The material sequenced was peripheral blood, taken on day 0 of AZD1222 vaccination. These receptors were collected from an adult in good health.

V and J are TRBV6-5 and TRBJ1-2; possibly TRBD1 for D (6 bases). Trimming took 6 bases from V and 0 from J, leaving 14 bases between them. Germline V gene data show CDR1 as MNHEY and CDR2 as SVGAGI. CDR3 size: 15 residues. CDR3 residues: CASSRGTSTNYGYTF. CDR3 bases: TGTGCCAGCAGCCGCGGGACAAGCACTAACTATGGCTACACCTTC.

The chain is built from TRBV3-1 (or the pseudogene TRBV3-2) and TRBJ1-2; 11 bases are a match to TRBD1. With V trimmed by 2 bases and J by 3 bases, 11 bases remained unmatched. In germline, CDR1 is LGHDT, CDR2 YNNKEL (reference sequence). The CDR3 is 18 residues long. The CDR3 DNA sequence: TGTGCCAGCAGCCAAATGATGGACAGGGGGCGCCAGGACTATGGCTACACCTTC. This sequence encodes CASSQMMDRGRQDYGYTF.

This chain joins TRBV7-2 and TRBJ2-1; 7 bases are shared with TRBD2. The V segment lost 7 bases and the J segment 3 bases; nucleotides outside the gene matches: 9. Per germline, CDR1 SGHTA and CDR2 FQGNSA. This CDR3 region has 15 residues. The CDR3 DNA reads as TGTGCCAGCAACCGTGGGAGCGGGAACTACAATGAGCAGTTCTTC. Its protein product is CASNRGSGNYNEQFF.

The chain employs TRBV2 and TRBJ2-5, with 12 bases fitting TRBD2. The V gene end was trimmed by 6 bases and the J gene end by 2 bases; junction bases not matched to a gene: 7. Germline loops: CDR1 SNHLY, CDR2 FYNNEI. CDR3 size: 16 residues. CDR3 protein: CASSFLLAGGQETQYF. The CDR3 DNA reads TGTGCCAGCAGCTTCTTACTAGCGGGAGGACAAGAGACCCAGTACTTC.

The genes are TRBV19 and TRBJ1-3, with D perhaps matching TRBD1 (6 bases). The CDR3 runs to 13 residues. The germline CDR1 and CDR2 sequences are LNHDA and SQIVND (reference sequence). V was cut by 7 bases and J by 8 bases, with 15 bases left in between. In DNA form, the CDR3 reads TGTGCCAGTAATCCTCAGGGGAGTTACACCATATATTTT. Translated, it gives CASNPQGSYTIYF.

The chain recombines TRBV28 with TRBJ1-1; TRBD1 agrees at 8 bases. The CDR3 runs to 15 residues. CDR1 is MDHEN, CDR2 SYDVKM, per germline. V shed 3 bases, J shed 5 bases, and the junction held 8 bases outside the gene matches. CDR3 DNA sequence: TGTGCCAGCAGTTTGGACAGGGCCTTGGCGACTGAAGCTTTCTTT. Translating it yields CASSLDRALATEAFF.

The chain has TRBV9 and TRBJ2-7; 15 nucleotides agree with TRBD2. Germline trimming cut 4 bases from V and 2 bases from J; bases unmatched to any gene: 13. This CDR3 has 19 residues. Per germline, CDR1 SGDLS and CDR2 YYNGEE. CDR3 coding DNA: TGTGCCAGCAGCCCCGGTTGGACTAGCGGGAGGGCCGGCGCCTACGAGCAGTACTTC. This sequence encodes CASSPGWTSGRAGAYEQYF. The variable domain in full, with the rest retrieved from reference TRBV9 and TRBJ2-7, is DSGVTQTPKHLITATGQRVTLRCSPRSGDLSVYWYQQSLDQGLQFLIQYYNGEERAKGNILERFSAQQFPDLHSELNLSSLELGDSALYFCASSPGWTSGRAGAYEQYFGPGTRLTVT.

Notes on this clone: Other DNA sequences within the sample encode an identical CDR3. The rearrangement links TRBV2 to TRBJ1-2; the D is unclear. V lost 3 bases, J lost 2 bases, and 7 bases lay in between. This CDR3 region has 13 residues. The germline CDR1 and CDR2 sequences are SNHLY and FYNNEI. The CDR3 region is CASSEKLNYGYTF. The CDR3 DNA is TGTGCCAGCAGTGAGAAGCTAAACTATGGCTACACCTTC.

The genes are TRBV5-8 and TRBJ1-3; D gene ambiguous. Per the germline V gene, CDR1 is SGHTS and CDR2 is YDEGEE. The CDR3 covers 14 residues. V was pared by 4 bases and J by 4 bases, with 12 bases between. The DNA of the CDR3 is TGTGCCAGCAGCCTGACAAATCTGGGAAACACCATATATTTT. It yields the protein CASSLTNLGNTIYF.

This sequence joins TRBV5-4 and TRBJ2-3, with TRBD2 matching over 8 bases. CDR1 and CDR2 (germline): SGHNT, YYREEE (reference sequence). Trimming removed 0 bases from V and 2 bases from J; junction bases left unmatched: 5. This CDR3 has 16 amino acids. DNA for the CDR3: TGTGCCAGCAGCTTGGGGGTAGCGGGGTCCACAGATACGCAGTATTTT. Its translation is CASSLGVAGSTDTQYF.

V usage is TRBV28 and J usage is TRBJ1-2; unclear D gene. CDR1 is MDHEN and CDR2 is SYDVKM in the germline V gene. Trimming shortened V by 2 bases and J by 8 bases, and 12 bases separated the two germline ends. The CDR3 length is 13 residues. The CDR3 nucleotides read TGTGCCAGCAGTTTACCGATGGGAAGGGGCTACACCTTC. Protein: CASSLPMGRGYTF.

The CDR3 coding sequence is TGTGCCAGCAGTCCAAGGCCTCTCTATGGCTACACCTTC. Protein sequence: CASSPRPLYGYTF. This chain links TRBV3-1 (or the pseudogene TRBV3-2) with TRBJ1-2; D remains unclear. The CDR3 length is 13 residues. Germline V gives CDR1 LGHDT, CDR2 YNNKEL (reference sequence). The germline V and J ends were trimmed by 6 bases and 4 bases, with 12 bases remaining between them.

The rearrangement joins TRBV6-4 to TRBJ2-1; D is possibly TRBD2 (5 bases). Trimming stripped 11 bases from V and 5 bases from J, with 19 bases between. Germline assignment: CDR1 MRHNA and CDR2 SNTAGT. This CDR3 has 14 amino acids. The CDR3 region has the DNA TGTGCCCGCGCGCGGGCGGACGACAACAATGAGCAGTTCTTC. Translated, it gives CARARADDNNEQFF.

This clone was seen only once. V gene TRBV7-2 combines with J gene TRBJ1-6, with D unresolved. Trimming took 1 base from V and 0 from J, leaving 13 bases between them. The CDR3 has 18 residues. Germline loops: CDR1 SGHTA, CDR2 FQGNSA. The CDR3 DNA reads TGTGCCAGCAGCTTAGGAGTCGCGGGGAGCTCCTATAATTCACCCCTCCACTTT. Encoded protein: CASSLGVAGSSYNSPLHF.

This clone was recorded once. The chain has TRBV18 and TRBJ2-7; 10 bases align to TRBD1. V dropped 6 bases and J dropped 3; count of bases not matched to a gene: 8. This CDR3 region has 15 residues. Germline CDR1 and CDR2: KGHSH and LQKENI. The CDR3 spells CASSQRGQGIYEQYF. The CDR3 DNA reads TGTGCCAGCTCCCAGAGGGGACAGGGGATCTACGAGCAGTACTTC.

V usage is TRBV24-1 and J usage is TRBJ1-1, with D unresolved. Trimming pared 7 bases from V and 5 bases from J, leaving 10 bases between. Germline values: CDR1 KGHDR, CDR2 SFDVKD. This CDR3 region has 12 residues. In DNA, the CDR3 is TGTGCCACCAGCACCGCGGGAACTGAAGCTTTCTTT. The encoded protein is CATSTAGTEAFF.

This clone was seen just once. The rearrangement joins TRBV28 to TRBJ1-1; tentatively, D is TRBD1 (6 bases). V lost 2 bases to trimming and J lost 4 bases, with 8 bases between them. Germline V gene sequence: CDR1 MDHEN, CDR2 SYDVKM. The CDR3 sequence is 13 residues long. The CDR3 bases are TGTGCCAGCAGTTTAACAGGGTTCACTGAAGCTTTCTTT. Translated: CASSLTGFTEAFF.

This clone appeared once. The chain uses TRBV7-9 and TRBJ1-1; D perhaps matches TRBD1 (5 bases). This CDR3 contains 12 residues. Deletions cut 6 bases from V and 11 bases from J, with 16 bases between. Germline-derived CDR1 and CDR2 are SEHNR and FQNEAQ (reference sequence). The CDR3 reads CASRGGGPVAFF. CDR3 coding DNA: TGTGCCAGCAGGGGGGGAGGACCTGTGGCTTTCTTT.

This chain connects TRBV19 to TRBJ2-3; the D gene is possibly TRBD2 (6 bases). V was pared by 8 bases and J by 0 bases, with 12 bases between. The CDR3 has 14 residues. The germline gives CDR1 LNHDA, CDR2 SQIVND (reference sequence). The CDR3 DNA follows: TGTGCCAGTGGAGTAGCGGTTAGCACAGATACGCAGTATTTT. This encodes CASGVAVSTDTQYF.

This chain links TRBV6-6 with TRBJ2-7; 9 nucleotides align to TRBD2. J gave up 2 bases and V 6 bases, and 5 bases lay outside the gene matches. Germline CDR1 and CDR2: MNHNY and SVGAGI (reference sequence). This CDR3 spans 14 amino acids. CDR3 residues: CASRASGNTYEQYF. CDR3 nucleotides: TGTGCCAGCAGGGCTAGCGGGAACACCTACGAGCAGTACTTC.

The chain employs TRBV7-3 and TRBJ2-2, with unresolved D. The CDR3 is 12 residues long. CDR1 is SGHTA, CDR2 FQGTGA, per germline. Trimming removed 5 bases at V and 7 bases at J, with 8 bases between. Here the CDR3 reads CASSPLGGELFF. The CDR3 DNA reads as TGTGCCAGCAGCCCCCTGGGCGGGGAGCTGTTTTTT.

The V and J genes are TRBV6-5 and TRBJ1-5; D is perhaps TRBD1 (5 bases). V lost 6 bases and J lost 6, with 12 bases in between. Germline CDR1 is MNHEY and CDR2 is SVGAGI. The CDR3 contains 13 residues. The CDR3 DNA sequence: TGTGCCAGCAGCCCCCGGGGGAGTCAGCCCCAGCATTTT. Translated, it gives CASSPRGSQPQHF.

The V and J genes are TRBV28 and TRBJ1-2, with D uncertain. Germline-derived CDR1 and CDR2 are MDHEN and SYDVKM. CDR3 length: 12 residues. V was shortened by 6 bases and J by 5 bases, with 10 bases between the two germline ends. The CDR3 DNA sequence: TGTGCCAGCAGAACGACATTGTATGGCTACACCTTC. It yields the protein CASRTTLYGYTF.

This chain uses TRBV28 with TRBJ2-3, with 14 bases that match TRBD2. CDR1 MDHEN and CDR2 SYDVKM come from the germline V gene. This CDR3 contains 18 residues. The V and J ends lost 5 bases and 0 bases, in that order; junction bases with no gene match: 7. The chain's CDR3 is CASSPGTSGSWSTDTQYF. CDR3 bases: TGTGCCAGCAGTCCCGGGACTAGCGGGAGTTGGAGCACAGATACGCAGTATTTT.

The rearrangement uses TRBV6-4 and TRBJ1-1; D might be TRBD1 (5 bases). The CDR3 is 13 residues long. V was clipped by 4 bases and J by 3 bases, with 9 bases between them. Germline V gives CDR1 MRHNA, CDR2 SNTAGT. The CDR3 protein is CASSAQGHTEAFF. The CDR3, as DNA: TGTGCCAGCAGTGCGCAGGGTCACACTGAAGCTTTCTTT.

The gene calls are TRBV28 and TRBJ1-5, with D tentatively TRBD1 (5 bases). Trimming cost V 5 bases and J 2 bases, with 13 bases left between them. The CDR3 loop spans 15 amino acids. Germline V gene data show CDR1 as MDHEN and CDR2 as SYDVKM. CDR3 region: CASSPGMRGNQPQHF. CDR3 in DNA: TGTGCCAGCAGTCCAGGGATGAGGGGCAATCAGCCCCAGCATTTT. The full variable domain, with the rest looked up from reference TRBV28 and TRBJ1-5, is DVKVTQSSRYLVKRTGEKVFLECVQDMDHENMFWYRQDPGLGLRLIYFSYDVKMKEKGDIPEGYSVSREKKERFSLILESASTNQTSMYLCASSPGMRGNQPQHFGDGTRLSIL.

This clone was seen a single time. This chain connects TRBV19 to TRBJ2-3; 7 bases agree with TRBD2. The V segment lost 5 bases and the J segment 8 bases; nucleotides outside the gene matches: 7. The CDR3 consists of 13 residues. Per the germline V gene, CDR1 is LNHDA and CDR2 is SQIVND (reference sequence). The CDR3 region is CASSSYPGGTQYF. The CDR3 coding sequence is TGTGCCAGTAGTTCATACCCGGGGGGTACGCAGTATTTT.

The chain links TRBV6-2 or TRBV6-3 to TRBJ2-1, with 9 bases that match TRBD2. Looked up from germline, CDR1 is MNHEY and CDR2 is SVGEGT. The CDR3 sequence is 14 residues long. After removal of 2 bases from V and 6 bases from J, the junction contained 2 bases not matched to a gene. CDR3 amino acids: CASSYAGGVNEQFF. CDR3 DNA sequence: TGTGCCAGCAGTTACGCGGGAGGGGTCAATGAGCAGTTCTTC.

This sequence joins TRBV2 and TRBJ2-7; D is uncertain. The germline gives CDR1 SNHLY, CDR2 FYNNEI. The CDR3 runs 11 residues. Trimming left V 5 bases short and J 4 bases short, with 6 bases between. CDR3 nucleotides: TGTGCCAGCAGTCCACGTTACGAGCAGTACTTC. As protein: CASSPRYEQYF.